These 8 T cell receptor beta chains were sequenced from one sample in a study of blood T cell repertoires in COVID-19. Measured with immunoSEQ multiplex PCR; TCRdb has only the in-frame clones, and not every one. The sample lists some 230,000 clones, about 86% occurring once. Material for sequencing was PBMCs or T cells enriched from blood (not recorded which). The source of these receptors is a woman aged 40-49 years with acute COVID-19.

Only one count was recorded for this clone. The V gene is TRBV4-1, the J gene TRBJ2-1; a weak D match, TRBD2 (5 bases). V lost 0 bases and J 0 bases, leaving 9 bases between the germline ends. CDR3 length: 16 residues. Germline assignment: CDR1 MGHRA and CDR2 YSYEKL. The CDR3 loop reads CASSQDGSGSYNEQFF. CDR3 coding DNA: TGCGCCAGCAGCCAAGATGGAAGCGGCTCCTACAATGAGCAGTTCTTC.

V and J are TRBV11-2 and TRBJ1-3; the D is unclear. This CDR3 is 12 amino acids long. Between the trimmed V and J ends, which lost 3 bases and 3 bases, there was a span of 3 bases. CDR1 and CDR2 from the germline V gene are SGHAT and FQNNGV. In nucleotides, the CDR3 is TGTGCCAGCAGCTTCGGTGGAAACACCATATATTTT. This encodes CASSFGGNTIYF.

CDR3 region: CASSGHRGLGSNQPQHF. The CDR3 coding sequence is TGTGCCAGCAGTGGCCACAGGGGGCTAGGGAGCAATCAGCCCCAGCATTTT. V usage is TRBV6-2 or TRBV6-3 and J usage is TRBJ1-5; TRBD1 matches at 9 bases. The CDR3 loop spans 17 amino acids. The trim removed 5 bases at V and 1 base at J, leaving 9 bases unmatched. Per germline, CDR1 MNHEY and CDR2 SVGEGT.

The CDR3 here is CASSLASVYGYTF. CDR3 nucleotide sequence: TGTGCCAGCAGCTTAGCGTCAGTTTATGGCTACACCTTC. The chain carries TRBV7-2 and TRBJ1-2, with D unresolved. Germline V lookup: CDR1 SGHTA, CDR2 FQGNSA. CDR3 size: 13 residues. Trimming stripped 0 bases from V and 5 bases from J, with 7 bases between.

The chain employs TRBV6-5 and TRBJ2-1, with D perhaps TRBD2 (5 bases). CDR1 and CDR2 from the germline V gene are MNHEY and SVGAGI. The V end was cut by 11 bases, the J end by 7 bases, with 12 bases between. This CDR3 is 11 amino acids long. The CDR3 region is CALRDLNEQFF. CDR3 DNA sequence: TGTGCCCTTCGGGATCTTAATGAGCAGTTCTTC.

CDR3 amino acids: CSVVGAGQISGELFF. The DNA for the CDR3 is TGCAGCGTCGTGGGTGCGGGACAGATCTCCGGGGAGCTGTTTTTT. V is TRBV29-1 and J is TRBJ2-2; weak D call: TRBD1 (7 bases). With 6 bases removed from V and 6 bases from J, the gap between germline ends came to 20 bases. CDR3 length: 15 amino acids. Germline V gene data show CDR1 as SQVTM and CDR2 as ANQGSEA.

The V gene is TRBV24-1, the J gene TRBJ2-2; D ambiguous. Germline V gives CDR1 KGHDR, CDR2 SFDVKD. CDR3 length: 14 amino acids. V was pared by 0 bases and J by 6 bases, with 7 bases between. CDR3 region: CATSDLSGAGELFF. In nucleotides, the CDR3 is TGTGCCACCAGTGATTTGTCCGGAGCCGGGGAGCTGTTTTTT.

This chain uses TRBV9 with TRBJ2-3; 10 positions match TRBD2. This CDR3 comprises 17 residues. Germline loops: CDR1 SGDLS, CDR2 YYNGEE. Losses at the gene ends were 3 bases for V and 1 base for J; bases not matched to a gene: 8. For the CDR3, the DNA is TGTGCCAGCAGCGCCCTCAGCGGGGGGGCCCGCACAGATACGCAGTATTTT. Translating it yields CASSALSGGARTDTQYF.